This is a list of T cell receptor beta chains from one sample in a study of technical replicates of blood from several donors. The data were produced by immunoSEQ multiplex PCR, yet TCRdb's version contains in-frame clones alone and is incomplete. The sample consists of about 97,000 clones, approximately 94% of them appearing once. Sequencing was done on a sample of T cells isolated from PBMCs. All receptors derive from a human donor in good health. Both conserved end residues are part of each CDR3. The D gene is left open where the match is weak. The size of a clone is reported for some rows only, either as once, few or many, or as a class for expanded clones.

.	.	TRBJ2-3	TRBV6-1	TGTGCCAGCAGTGAAAGGAGGGCCATTGCAGATACGCAGTATTTT	CASSERRAIADTQYF
.	TRBD2	TRBJ2-1	TRBV2	TGTGCCAGCAGTCTTCTGGGACTAGCGGGAGTTGGGGGGCAGTTCTTC	CASSLLGLAGVGGQFF
.	TRBD1	TRBJ1-2	TRBV19	TGTGCCAGTTGGACAGGGTTTGGCTACACCTTC	CASWTGFGYTF
once	.	TRBJ2-5	TRBV19	TGTGCCAGCGGACTAGAGACCCAGTACTTC	CASGLETQYF
once	TRBD2	TRBJ2-1	TRBV5-1	TGCGCCAGCAGCTCAGCCAGGACTAGCGCGTACAATGAGCAGTTCTTC	CASSSARTSAYNEQFF
.	TRBD1	TRBJ2-7	TRBV7-9	TGTGCCAGCAGCCCGCGCGACAGGGGGCTCGAGCAGTACTTC	CASSPRDRGLEQYF
.	.	TRBJ1-5	TRBV7-9	TGTGCCAGCAGCTTAAGCGTCAGGGGAAAGGATCAGCCCCAGCATTTT	CASSLSVRGKDQPQHF
.	.	TRBJ1-1	TRBV19	TGTGCCAGTAGTATCGGACAGATAGAAGCTTTCTTT	CASSIGQIEAFF
.	.	TRBJ1-1	TRBV20-1	TGCAGTGCCTATCTGAATACTGAAGCTTTCTTT	CSAYLNTEAFF
.	TRBD1	TRBJ2-7	TRBV5-1	TGCGCCAGCAAGATAGGGACAGGGAACTTCTACGAGCAGTACTTC	CASKIGTGNFYEQYF
.	TRBD2	TRBJ2-3	TRBV27	TGTGCCAGCAGTTTATGGGGGGGGACAGATACGCAGTATTTT	CASSLWGGTDTQYF
.	.	TRBJ1-2	TRBV4-1	TGCGCCAGCAGCCCCCGGGATGAGGGGGTTTACTATGGCTACACCTTC	CASSPRDEGVYYGYTF
.	.	TRBJ2-5	TRBV25-1	TGTGCCAGCAGTGAGGTAATTCCGACAGGAGAAGAGACCCAGTACTTC	CASSEVIPTGEETQYF
.	TRBD2	TRBJ2-1	TRBV2	TGTGCCAGCAGTGTCATGACTAGCGGGAACCATGAGCAGTTCTTC	CASSVMTSGNHEQFF
.	.	TRBJ1-2	TRBV20-1	TGCAGTGCTAGAGATCAGGGGGGCTACACCTTC	CSARDQGGYTF
.	.	TRBJ1-5	TRBV5-6	TGTGCCAGCAGCTCTTATCAGGGGTTTCCTAGCAATCAGCCCCAGCATTTT	CASSSYQGFPSNQPQHF
.	.	TRBJ2-7	TRBV2	TGTGCCAGCAGTCTGGAGATCTACGAGCAGTACTTC	CASSLEIYEQYF
.	.	TRBJ2-3	TRBV21-1	TGTGCCAGCAGCCCTCTCGTTCGGGGGTCCTGCACAGATACGCAGTATTTT	CASSPLVRGSCTDTQYF
.	.	TRBJ2-7	TRBV28	TGTGCCAGCAGTTTCCCACAGACCTTTAACTACGAGCAGTACTTC	CASSFPQTFNYEQYF
.	.	TRBJ2-2	TRBV9	TGTGCCAGCAGCGTTCATACCGGGGAGCTGTTTTTT	CASSVHTGELFF
.	.	TRBJ1-1	TRBV28	TGTGCCAGCAGTTTATATGAGGCAGCTTTCTTT	CASSLYEAAFF
once	.	TRBJ1-5	TRBV19	TGTGCCAGTAGTCCCAGGGGAGGCAATCAGCCCCAGCATTTT	CASSPRGGNQPQHF
.	TRBD1	TRBJ2-2	TRBV6-5	TGTGCCAGCAGTGTGACAGGGATCACCACCGGGGAGCTGTTTTTT	CASSVTGITTGELFF
.	.	TRBJ2-3	TRBV5-6	TGTGCCAGCAGCTTGGGAGGATTAGCGCAGTATTTT	CASSLGGLAQYF
.	TRBD1	TRBJ1-1	TRBV4-2	TGTGCCAGCAGCCAAGGTCACACCGGGACAGGGAACACTGAAGCTTTCTTT	CASSQGHTGTGNTEAFF
.	.	TRBJ2-1	TRBV27	TGTGCCAGCAGTTTAAACAGACAGAATGAGCAGTTCTTC	CASSLNRQNEQFF
.	TRBD1	TRBJ2-1	TRBV7-2	TGTGCCAGCAGCTTAGGGTTGGGGACAGATGAGCAGTTCTTC	CASSLGLGTDEQFF
.	.	TRBJ2-7	TRBV28	TGTGCCAGCAGTTTAAACTACCCCTTCTACGAGCAGTACTTC	CASSLNYPFYEQYF
.	TRBD1	TRBJ2-1	TRBV9	TGTGCCAGCAGCTCTTCAACCGGGACAGGGGTCTTC	CASSSSTGTGVF